The T cell receptor (beta chain) under discussion was sequenced for a study of blood T cells in healthy people across ages. Trimming removed 4 bases from V and 2 bases from J; junction bases left unmatched: 5. The germline CDR1 and CDR2 sequences are MNHEY and SVGAGI. This CDR3 has 16 residues. The use of a sample-barcoded 5' primer and a J-beta primer mix characterized a second PCR of roughly 6 to 12 cycles. Each sample yielded at least 2.5 million CDR3-containing paired-end reads. TCRdb recomputed calls from the 5' RACE reads with MiXCR, one row per CDR3 protein. This sample has under 800,000 distinct CDR3 sequences, with roughly 21% found just once. Every donor gave 9 to 10 milliliters of peripheral blood. This clonotype was seen a few times.

The sample consisted of blood. The receptor was derived from a man between 65 and 80 years old in good health. This chain uses TRBV6-5 with TRBJ2-3, with TRBD2 matching 11 bases. For the CDR3, the DNA is TGTGCCAGCAGTTTCAGACTAGCGGGATCCACAGATACGCAGTATTTT. Encoded protein: CASSFRLAGSTDTQYF.